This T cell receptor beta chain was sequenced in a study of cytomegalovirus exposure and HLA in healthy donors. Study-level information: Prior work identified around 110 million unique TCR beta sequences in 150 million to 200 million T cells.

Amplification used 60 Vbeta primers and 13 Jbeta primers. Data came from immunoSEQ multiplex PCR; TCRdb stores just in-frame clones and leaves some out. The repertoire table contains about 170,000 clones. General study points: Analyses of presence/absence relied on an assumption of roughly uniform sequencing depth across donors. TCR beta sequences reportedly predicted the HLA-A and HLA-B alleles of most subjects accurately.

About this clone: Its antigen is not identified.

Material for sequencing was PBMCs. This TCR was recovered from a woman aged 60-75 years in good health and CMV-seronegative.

CDR3 loop: CATHFGGAPYNEQFF. CDR3 DNA sequence: TGTGCTACCCACTTCGGGGGGGCTCCCTACAATGAGCAGTTCTTC. The chain links TRBV27 to TRBJ2-1, with 8 positions matching TRBD2. This CDR3 spans 15 amino acids. Germline V gives CDR1 MNHEY, CDR2 SMNVEV (reference sequence).